Following are 20 T cell receptor beta chains from one sample sequenced in a study of early T cells in non-severe SARS-CoV-2 infection. TCRdb re-called the 5' RACE reads with MiXCR, one entry per CDR3 protein. The sample contains around 58,000 distinct CDR3 sequences, roughly an eighth of which appear only once. Material for sequencing was whole blood. These receptors all stem from an adult who was a healthcare worker with PCR-confirmed SARS-CoV-2 infection or an uninfected control (not recorded which).

V is TRBV20-1 and J is TRBJ1-5; D possibly corresponds to TRBD1 (6 bases). Trimming took 7 bases from V and 1 from J, leaving 20 bases between them. CDR1 DFQATT and CDR2 SNEGSKA come from the germline V gene (reference sequence). There are 16 residues in the CDR3. The CDR3 loop reads CSVPRTGFGSNQPQHF. CDR3 sequence (DNA): TGCAGTGTCCCCCGTACAGGGTTTGGCAGCAATCAGCCCCAGCATTTT.

Ten or more counts support this clonotype. The V call is TRBV9, the J call TRBJ1-4; tentative D call: TRBD1 (6 bases). Trimming removed 1 base from V and 8 bases from J, with 21 bases in between. Germline V gene sequence: CDR1 SGDLS, CDR2 YYNGEE. This CDR3 contains 17 residues. The DNA for the CDR3 is TGTGCCAGCAGCGTATTTCCCAGGGGCGTTGCTGTGGAAAAACTGTTTTTT. It is translated as CASSVFPRGVAVEKLFF.

This clonotype appeared a few times. This chain joins TRBV28 and TRBJ1-2; D gene unclear. Germline CDR1 is MDHEN and CDR2 is SYDVKM. The CDR3 runs 11 residues. Deletions cut 7 bases from V and 3 bases from J, with 6 bases between. CDR3 protein: CASNSYYGYTF. CDR3 nucleotides: TGTGCCAGCAACTCCTACTATGGCTACACCTTC.

This clonotype has just a few counts. The rearrangement uses TRBV6-2 or TRBV6-3 and TRBJ2-1, with TRBD2 identical over 14 bases. This CDR3 spans 15 amino acids. Unmatched junction bases numbered 1, after V lost 5 bases and J lost 4 bases. The germline V gene has CDR1 MNHEY and CDR2 SVGEGT. Here the CDR3 reads CASSRLAGGYNEQFF. The CDR3 nucleotides read TGTGCCAGCAGTCGACTAGCGGGGGGGTACAATGAGCAGTTCTTC.

This clonotype was detected once. The rearrangement links TRBV20-1 to TRBJ2-7; possibly TRBD1 for D (5 bases). Deletions cut 5 bases from V and 6 bases from J, with 11 bases between. The germline V gene encodes CDR1 DFQATT and CDR2 SNEGSKA (reference sequence). This CDR3 contains 11 residues. The CDR3 DNA is TGCAGTGCTGGGCAAAGGGGCGAGCAGTACTTC. Its translation is CSAGQRGEQYF.

This clonotype showed up many times. The chain links TRBV4-1 to TRBJ1-2, with 8 positions matching TRBD1. Germline CDR1 MGHRA, CDR2 YSYEKL. With 0 bases clipped from V and 4 bases from J, the junction kept 4 bases outside the gene matches. CDR3 length equals 15 residues. The CDR3 bases are TGCGCCAGCAGCCAAGATCCAGGGGGCAGCTATGGCTACACCTTC. Its protein product is CASSQDPGGSYGYTF.

The rearrangement joins TRBV6-5 to TRBJ2-1, with D perhaps TRBD2 (5 bases). The CDR3 runs 17 residues. Germline lookup yields CDR1 MNHEY and CDR2 SVGAGI. The V and J ends lost 2 bases and 0 bases respectively, with 14 bases between them. The CDR3 is CASSYGVERNSYNEQFF. The CDR3 DNA sequence: TGTGCCAGCAGTTACGGAGTTGAGCGGAACTCCTACAATGAGCAGTTCTTC.

Regarding this clonotype: With a much larger clone just one base away, this may be a read error. This CDR3 reads CASSRTCRGSHQPQHF. CDR3 bases: TGTGCCAGCAGCCGGACATGCCGGGGGTCTCATCAGCCCCAGCATTTT. The chain combines TRBV28 with TRBJ1-5, with a weak D call TRBD1 (5 bases). The CDR3 covers 16 residues. V lost 6 bases to trimming and J lost 5 bases, with 20 bases between them. Per the germline V gene, CDR1 is MDHEN and CDR2 is SYDVKM. The whole variable domain, remainder taken from reference TRBV28 and TRBJ1-5, is DVKVTQSSRYLVKRTGEKVFLECVQDMDHENMFWYRQDPGLGLRLIYFSYDVKMKEKGDIPEGYSVSREKKERFSLILESASTNQTSMYLCASSRTCRGSHQPQHFGDGTRLSIL.

A single count supports this clonotype. V is TRBV7-9 and J is TRBJ2-7, with D perhaps TRBD2 (5 bases). Trimming took off 3 bases at V and 0 bases at J, with 18 bases between the two ends. In germline, CDR1 is SEHNR, CDR2 FQNEAQ (reference sequence). This CDR3 has 17 amino acids. The CDR3 DNA sequence: TGTGCCAGCAGCTTTCCCCAGCGTGGCGCGGGCTCCTACGAGCAGTACTTC. Translating it yields CASSFPQRGAGSYEQYF. The full variable domain, with the rest looked up from reference TRBV7-9 and TRBJ2-7, is DTGVSQNPRHKITKRGQNVTFRCDPISEHNRLYWYRQTLGQGPEFLTYFQNEAQLEKSRLLSDRFSAERPKGSFSTLEIQRTEQGDSAMYLCASSFPQRGAGSYEQYFGPGTRLTVT.

This chain uses TRBV7-2 with TRBJ2-2; 7 nucleotides agree with TRBD2. CDR3 size: 15 residues. Trimming removed 3 bases from V and 6 bases from J; junction bases left unmatched: 7. Looked up from germline, CDR1 is SGHTA and CDR2 is FQGNSA. The DNA for the CDR3 is TGTGCCAGCAGCTTTATGGGAGGGCTAGCCGGGGAGCTGTTTTTT. This sequence encodes CASSFMGGLAGELFF.

At least ten counts were recorded for this clonotype. The chain links TRBV12-3 or TRBV12-4 to TRBJ2-1; tentatively, D is TRBD2 (6 bases). There are 16 residues in the CDR3. The germline V and J ends were trimmed by 4 bases and 2 bases, with 15 bases remaining between them. The CDR3 nucleotides are TGTGCCAGCAGTTCCCTCCTCTCGGGAGCCTACAATGAGCAGTTCTTC. Its translation is CASSSLLSGAYNEQFF.

This clonotype was counted at least ten times. The V and J genes are TRBV18 and TRBJ1-3; D is uncertain. Deletions cut 3 bases from V and 2 bases from J, with 11 bases between. The CDR3 covers 15 residues. CDR1 and CDR2 from the germline V gene are KGHSH and LQKENI. The CDR3 DNA reads TGTGCCAGCTCACCGCTATTAGACACTGGAAACACCATATATTTT. This translates into CASSPLLDTGNTIYF.

This clonotype was observed at least ten times. This chain uses TRBV20-1 with TRBJ1-5; 8 bases agree with TRBD1. CDR1 is DFQATT, CDR2 SNEGSKA, per germline (reference sequence). With V trimmed by 0 bases and J by 9 bases, 13 bases remained unmatched. The CDR3 is 16 amino acids. The CDR3 loop is CSARDQGAPVNGPQHF. The CDR3 DNA reads TGCAGTGCTAGAGATCAGGGGGCCCCGGTGAATGGGCCCCAGCATTTT.

This clonotype was counted a few times. The rearrangement joins TRBV6-2 or TRBV6-3 to TRBJ2-5; no firm D call. The CDR3 totals 15 residues. Per the germline V gene, CDR1 is MNHEY and CDR2 is SVGEGT. V was clipped by 7 bases and J by 1 base, with 16 bases between them. The CDR3 DNA reads as TGTGCCAGCACCACCCTTCTGCGGTTCCAAGAGACCCAGTACTTC. It yields the protein CASTTLLRFQETQYF.

The chain recombines TRBV27 with TRBJ2-2, with D maybe TRBD2 (6 bases). The germline V gene has CDR1 MNHEY and CDR2 SMNVEV (reference sequence). This CDR3 has 13 amino acids. V was cut by 5 bases and J by 7 bases, with 11 bases left in between. This CDR3 is CASSAWRVGELFF. CDR3 in DNA: TGTGCCAGCAGTGCCTGGAGGGTCGGGGAGCTGTTTTTT.

The chain has TRBV9 and TRBJ1-3; unclear D gene. The CDR3 has 16 residues. V shed 3 bases and J shed 0 bases, with 13 bases lying between them. Germline CDR1 reads SGDLS; CDR2 reads YYNGEE. DNA for the CDR3: TGTGCCAGCAGCGAGCCAGACGTCAGCTCTGGAAACACCATATATTTT. Protein: CASSEPDVSSGNTIYF.

The genes are TRBV4-2 and TRBJ1-5; no clear D. Germline V gene sequence: CDR1 LGHNA, CDR2 YNFKEQ. The CDR3 totals 17 residues. V dropped 0 bases and J dropped 0 bases, with 12 bases sitting between them. CDR3: CASSQEFGVYSNQPQHF. CDR3 coding DNA: TGTGCCAGCAGCCAAGAGTTCGGGGTCTATAGCAATCAGCCCCAGCATTTT.

The V call is TRBV28, the J call TRBJ2-3; D is uncertain. Germline V lookup: CDR1 MDHEN, CDR2 SYDVKM. Trimming left V 6 bases short and J 6 bases short, with 13 bases between. CDR3 size: 13 residues. CDR3 coding DNA: TGTGCCAGCAGAGAACGAGATGGGGATACGCAGTATTTT. Residues: CASRERDGDTQYF. Looking up the rest from reference TRBV28 and TRBJ2-3 gives the full variable domain: DVKVTQSSRYLVKRTGEKVFLECVQDMDHENMFWYRQDPGLGLRLIYFSYDVKMKEKGDIPEGYSVSREKKERFSLILESASTNQTSMYLCASRERDGDTQYFGPGTRLTVL.

There are a few counts of this clonotype. The chain uses TRBV4-1 and TRBJ1-5; D remains unclear. The CDR3 is 16 residues long. Germline assignment: CDR1 MGHRA and CDR2 YSYEKL. V lost 0 bases and J lost 0, with 9 bases in between. The CDR3, as DNA: TGCGCCAGCAGCCAAGATCCAGGATATAGCAATCAGCCCCAGCATTTT. This encodes CASSQDPGYSNQPQHF.

Regarding this clonotype: The junction and the germline gene differ at one end; a read error may be behind it. The chain joins TRBV28 to TRBJ2-7, with D possibly being TRBD1 (5 bases). Germline values: CDR1 MDHEN, CDR2 SYDVKM. The length of the CDR3 is 12 residues. CDR3 sequence: CASSDVGKPRAF. The CDR3 DNA reads as TGTGCCAGCAGTGATGTGGGGAAACCCAGGGCCTTC.